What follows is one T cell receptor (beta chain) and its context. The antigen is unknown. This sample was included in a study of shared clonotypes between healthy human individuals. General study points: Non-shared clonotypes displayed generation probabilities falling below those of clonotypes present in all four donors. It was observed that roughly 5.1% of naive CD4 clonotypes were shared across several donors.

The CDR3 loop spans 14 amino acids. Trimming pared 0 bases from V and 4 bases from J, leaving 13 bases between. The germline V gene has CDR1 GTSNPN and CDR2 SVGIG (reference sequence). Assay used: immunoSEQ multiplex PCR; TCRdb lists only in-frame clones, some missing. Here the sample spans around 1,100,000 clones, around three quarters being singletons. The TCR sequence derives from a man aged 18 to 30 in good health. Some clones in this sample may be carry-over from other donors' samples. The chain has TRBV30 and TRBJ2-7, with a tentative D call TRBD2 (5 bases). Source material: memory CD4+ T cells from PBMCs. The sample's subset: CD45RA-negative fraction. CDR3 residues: CAWSVGLDLYEQYF. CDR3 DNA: TGTGCCTGGAGTGTAGGTCTGGACTTATACGAGCAGTACTTC.